The source of this T cell receptor (beta chain) is a study of T cell clonality in common variable immunodeficiency. Trimming took 3 bases from V and 10 from J; bases not matched to a gene: 6. This CDR3 has 13 amino acids. CDR1 DFQATT and CDR2 SNEGSKA come from the germline V gene (reference sequence). Findings and limits, study-wide: CVID subjects showed higher TCRbeta clonality than healthy controls.

Method: immunoSEQ multiplex PCR; TCRdb's copy keeps in-frame clones and lacks some. Listed for the sample are around 50,000 clones, none seen a single time. In its sample, this clone was seen many times. Its specificity is not known. The CDR3 end lies 3 residues beyond the end of the read and is filled in from the germline J gene. This chain links TRBV20-1 with TRBJ1-6; TRBD1 aligns across 7 bases. The sample was peripheral blood mononuclear cells. This TCR came from a person aged 18-69 years in good health. The sequenced CDR3 bases are TGCAGTGCTAGCGACAGGGTGGAGTCACCC. Residues: CSASDRVESP. The CDR3, in full, reads CSASDRVESPLHF.